Listed below are T cell receptor beta chains from one sample, sequenced in a study of response to subunit inactivated influenza vaccine. TCRdb passed the RT-PCR reads through MiXCR, listing each CDR3 protein once. The sample lists approximately 680,000 distinct CDR3 sequences; roughly 14% were seen once. Sequenced material: PBMCs from blood, taken 12 days after vaccination. The source of these receptors is a man in his fifties who received an inactivated influenza vaccine. Each CDR3 is given with its conserved first and last residue. The D gene is left open where the match is weak. The listing skips clone size in some rows; elsewhere it reads once, few, many or a size class.

abundance: few; d_gene: NA; v_gene: TRBV20-1; j_gene: TRBJ2-4; CDR3aa: CSAREGGRGNIQYF; CDR3nt: TGCAGTGCTAGAGAGGGGGGGCGGGGGAACATTCAGTACTTC
abundance: many; d_gene: TRBD1; v_gene: TRBV10-3; j_gene: TRBJ1-2; CDR3aa: CAISESTTGANGYTF; CDR3nt: TGTGCCATCAGTGAGTCTACGACAGGGGCTAATGGCTACACCTTC
abundance: NA; d_gene: NA; v_gene: TRBV7-2; j_gene: TRBJ2-5; CDR3aa: CASSLGGTPRVTQYF; CDR3nt: TGTGCCAGCAGCTTAGGTGGTACCCCTAGAGTGACCCAGTACTTC
abundance: NA; d_gene: NA; v_gene: TRBV6-1; j_gene: TRBJ1-5; CDR3aa: CASRETGLFGNRPQHF; CDR3nt: TGTGCCAGCAGGGAAACAGGGTTGTTCGGCAATCGGCCCCAGCATTTT
abundance: many; d_gene: TRBD2; v_gene: TRBV10-3; j_gene: TRBJ2-5; CDR3aa: CATGGRGGARETQYF; CDR3nt: TGTGCCACCGGTGGCCGCGGGGGGGCCCGGGAGACCCAGTACTTC
abundance: few; d_gene: NA; v_gene: TRBV6-1; j_gene: TRBJ1-1; CDR3aa: CASNRGREGMNTEAFF; CDR3nt: TGTGCCAGCAATCGGGGCAGGGAGGGCATGAACACTGAAGCTTTCTTT
abundance: NA; d_gene: NA; v_gene: TRBV4-2; j_gene: TRBJ2-3; CDR3aa: CASSQDPGGASTDTQYF; CDR3nt: TGTGCCAGCAGCCAAGACCCGGGCGGGGCTAGCACAGATACGCAGTATTTT
abundance: few; d_gene: NA; v_gene: TRBV6-1; j_gene: TRBJ2-7; CDR3aa: CASNKRTGRGEQYF; CDR3nt: TGTGCCAGCAACAAAAGGACGGGTAGGGGGGAGCAGTACTTC
abundance: NA; d_gene: TRBD1; v_gene: TRBV12-3/TRBV12-4; j_gene: TRBJ1-5; CDR3aa: CASSQRTGPGQPQHF; CDR3nt: TGTGCCAGCAGCCAACGGACAGGGCCGGGGCAGCCCCAGCATTTT
abundance: NA; d_gene: TRBD1; v_gene: TRBV9; j_gene: TRBJ2-1; CDR3aa: CASSPRIAGGNEQFF; CDR3nt: TGTGCCAGCAGCCCCCGTATTGCAGGGGGCAATGAGCAGTTCTTC
abundance: few; d_gene: TRBD2; v_gene: TRBV11-2; j_gene: TRBJ2-1; CDR3aa: CASTRASGGAGEQFF; CDR3nt: TGTGCCAGCACCCGTGCGTCGGGGGGGGCCGGTGAGCAGTTCTTC
abundance: NA; d_gene: TRBD2; v_gene: TRBV20-1; j_gene: TRBJ2-5; CDR3aa: CSAAPLAGNQETQYF; CDR3nt: TGCAGTGCTGCCCCACTAGCGGGGAACCAAGAGACCCAGTACTTC
abundance: many; d_gene: TRBD2; v_gene: TRBV5-6; j_gene: TRBJ2-5; CDR3aa: CASSTGTRGETQYF; CDR3nt: TGTGCCAGCAGCACCGGGACTAGAGGAGAGACCCAGTACTTC
abundance: NA; d_gene: TRBD1; v_gene: TRBV7-3; j_gene: TRBJ2-5; CDR3aa: CASSPGTGLETQYF; CDR3nt: TGTGCCAGCAGCCCCGGGACAGGGCTAGAGACCCAGTACTTC
abundance: NA; d_gene: TRBD2; v_gene: TRBV20-1; j_gene: TRBJ2-1; CDR3aa: CSAHSGLAGVPDEQFF; CDR3nt: TGCAGTGCACACAGCGGATTAGCGGGAGTTCCCGATGAGCAGTTCTTC
abundance: few; d_gene: NA; v_gene: TRBV6-2/TRBV6-3; j_gene: TRBJ2-2; CDR3aa: CASRPGVAWRTGELFF; CDR3nt: TGTGCCAGCAGGCCGGGCGTAGCGTGGCGCACCGGGGAGCTGTTTTTT
abundance: few; d_gene: NA; v_gene: TRBV7-2; j_gene: TRBJ2-7; CDR3aa: CASSSRGTENEQYF; CDR3nt: TGTGCCAGCAGCTCGAGGGGCACAGAGAACGAGCAGTACTTC
abundance: few; d_gene: TRBD2; v_gene: TRBV2; j_gene: TRBJ2-7; CDR3aa: CASSEIRGGAYEQYF; CDR3nt: TGTGCCAGCAGTGAAATTCGGGGGGGCGCCTACGAGCAGTACTTC
abundance: few; d_gene: NA; v_gene: TRBV4-1; j_gene: TRBJ2-3; CDR3aa: CASSLYGDTQYF; CDR3nt: TGCGCCAGCAGCCTTTATGGAGATACGCAGTATTTT
abundance: few; d_gene: NA; v_gene: TRBV3-1; j_gene: TRBJ2-2; CDR3aa: CASSQKAGGIGELFF; CDR3nt: TGTGCCAGCAGCCAAAAAGCAGGGGGGATCGGGGAGCTGTTTTTT
abundance: few; d_gene: NA; v_gene: TRBV7-9; j_gene: TRBJ2-3; CDR3aa: CASSLDRVPDTQYF; CDR3nt: TGTGCCAGCAGCTTAGACAGGGTACCAGATACGCAGTATTTT
abundance: NA; d_gene: TRBD2; v_gene: TRBV18; j_gene: TRBJ2-1; CDR3aa: CASRSSGGPPLSSYNEQFF; CDR3nt: TGTGCCAGCCGTAGTAGCGGGGGCCCTCCCCTTAGCTCCTACAATGAGCAGTTCTTC
abundance: NA; d_gene: NA; v_gene: TRBV7-2; j_gene: TRBJ2-7; CDR3aa: CASSLKWGIEQYF; CDR3nt: TGTGCCAGCAGCCTTAAATGGGGTATCGAGCAGTACTTC
abundance: few; d_gene: TRBD2; v_gene: TRBV27; j_gene: TRBJ2-2; CDR3aa: CASRLAGTNTGELFF; CDR3nt: TGTGCCAGCAGATTAGCGGGAACGAACACCGGGGAGCTGTTTTTT
abundance: many; d_gene: TRBD2; v_gene: TRBV24-1; j_gene: TRBJ2-1; CDR3aa: CATSDLSGGYNEQFF; CDR3nt: TGTGCCACCAGTGATTTATCGGGGGGATACAATGAGCAGTTCTTC
abundance: NA; d_gene: NA; v_gene: TRBV6-1; j_gene: TRBJ2-5; CDR3aa: CASRGRLAETQYF; CDR3nt: TGTGCCAGCAGGGGGCGGTTGGCAGAGACCCAGTACTTC
abundance: many; d_gene: NA; v_gene: TRBV29-1; j_gene: TRBJ2-1; CDR3aa: CSVEGETSYNEQFF; CDR3nt: TGCAGCGTTGAAGGGGAAACTTCATACAATGAGCAGTTCTTC
abundance: many; d_gene: TRBD2; v_gene: TRBV6-1; j_gene: TRBJ2-1; CDR3aa: CASSAGTSGNNEQFF; CDR3nt: TGTGCCAGCAGCGCCGGGACTAGCGGAAACAATGAGCAGTTCTTC
abundance: many; d_gene: NA; v_gene: TRBV4-1; j_gene: TRBJ1-4; CDR3aa: CASSQPGLLNEKLFF; CDR3nt: TGCGCCAGCAGCCAGCCGGGTCTTCTCAATGAAAAACTGTTTTTT
abundance: NA; d_gene: NA; v_gene: TRBV20-1; j_gene: TRBJ1-2; CDR3aa: CSANGGGNYGYTF; CDR3nt: TGCAGTGCAAACGGCGGGGGTAACTATGGCTACACCTTC
abundance: few; d_gene: TRBD2; v_gene: TRBV28; j_gene: TRBJ2-7; CDR3aa: CASRGGAYEQYF; CDR3nt: TGTGCCAGCCGGGGAGGGGCCTACGAGCAGTACTTC
abundance: many; d_gene: NA; v_gene: TRBV11-2; j_gene: TRBJ2-3; CDR3aa: CASTASTDTQYF; CDR3nt: TGTGCCAGCACAGCAAGCACAGATACGCAGTATTTT
abundance: NA; d_gene: NA; v_gene: TRBV19; j_gene: TRBJ1-6; CDR3aa: CASSMSGNSPLHF; CDR3nt: TGTGCCAGTAGTATGTCCGGTAATTCACCCCTCCACTTT
abundance: once; d_gene: NA; v_gene: TRBV5-1; j_gene: TRBJ2-1; CDR3aa: CSSSSTQSPYNEQFF; CDR3nt: TGCTCCAGCAGCAGCACTCAGTCCCCCTACAATGAGCAGTTCTTC
abundance: once; d_gene: NA; v_gene: TRBV20-1; j_gene: TRBJ2-5; CDR3aa: CSASTGGKEETPYF; CDR3nt: TGCAGTGCCTCGACTGGGGGGAAGGAAGAGACCCCGTACTTC
abundance: NA; d_gene: NA; v_gene: TRBV20-1; j_gene: TRBJ2-1; CDR3aa: CSATRGHNEQFF; CDR3nt: TGCAGTGCTACCAGGGGCCACAATGAGCAGTTCTTC
abundance: few; d_gene: NA; v_gene: TRBV4-2; j_gene: TRBJ1-5; CDR3aa: CASSQASTNQPQHF; CDR3nt: TGTGCCAGCAGCCAAGCCTCCACCAATCAGCCCCAGCATTTT
abundance: NA; d_gene: NA; v_gene: TRBV5-6; j_gene: TRBJ1-4; CDR3aa: CASSSGVLEKLFF; CDR3nt: TGTGCCAGCAGCTCGGGGGTGCTTGAAAAACTGTTTTTT
abundance: many; d_gene: TRBD1; v_gene: TRBV9; j_gene: TRBJ2-5; CDR3aa: CASSPGQGAGETQYF; CDR3nt: TGTGCCAGCAGCCCGGGACAGGGGGCAGGAGAGACCCAGTACTTC
abundance: NA; d_gene: NA; v_gene: TRBV12-3/TRBV12-4; j_gene: TRBJ2-7; CDR3aa: CASSLRERSSYEQYF; CDR3nt: TGTGCCAGCAGTTTAAGGGAGAGGAGCTCCTACGAGCAGTACTTC
abundance: NA; d_gene: TRBD2; v_gene: TRBV28; j_gene: TRBJ2-5; CDR3aa: CASSWAGGGRLETQYF; CDR3nt: TGTGCCAGCAGCTGGGCGGGCGGGGGAAGGTTGGAGACCCAGTACTTC
abundance: medium-sized; d_gene: NA; v_gene: TRBV27; j_gene: TRBJ2-3; CDR3aa: CASQGGASDTQYF; CDR3nt: TGTGCCAGCCAAGGGGGGGCAAGTGATACGCAGTATTTT
abundance: NA; d_gene: NA; v_gene: TRBV4-3; j_gene: TRBJ2-1; CDR3aa: CASSQGANEQFF; CDR3nt: TGCGCCAGCAGCCAGGGGGCCAATGAGCAGTTCTTC
abundance: NA; d_gene: NA; v_gene: TRBV6-1; j_gene: TRBJ2-1; CDR3aa: CASSEPRAGRVLSYNEQFF; CDR3nt: TGTGCCAGCAGTGAACCTCGGGCGGGTAGAGTCCTCTCCTACAATGAGCAGTTCTTC
abundance: NA; d_gene: TRBD2; v_gene: TRBV11-2; j_gene: TRBJ2-5; CDR3aa: CASSLGGLAGIQETQYF; CDR3nt: TGTGCCAGCAGCTTAGGCGGACTAGCGGGAATCCAAGAGACCCAGTACTTC
abundance: NA; d_gene: TRBD1; v_gene: TRBV20-1; j_gene: TRBJ1-6; CDR3aa: CSARATPGQSSPLHF; CDR3nt: TGCAGTGCTAGAGCTACACCGGGACAGAGTTCACCCCTCCACTTT
abundance: NA; d_gene: TRBD2; v_gene: TRBV7-2; j_gene: TRBJ2-3; CDR3aa: CASSSLAGGITDTQYF; CDR3nt: TGTGCCAGCAGTTCGCTAGCGGGGGGGATCACAGATACGCAGTATTTT
abundance: few; d_gene: NA; v_gene: TRBV5-6; j_gene: TRBJ2-7; CDR3aa: CASSLGLGLYEQYF; CDR3nt: TGTGCCAGCAGCTTGGGATTGGGACTCTACGAGCAGTACTTC
abundance: NA; d_gene: NA; v_gene: TRBV5-1; j_gene: TRBJ1-1; CDR3aa: CASSELGANTEAFF; CDR3nt: TGCGCCAGCAGCGAATTGGGGGCGAACACTGAAGCTTTCTTT
abundance: NA; d_gene: NA; v_gene: TRBV12-3/TRBV12-4; j_gene: TRBJ1-5; CDR3aa: CASSPGGARGQPQHF; CDR3nt: TGTGCCAGCAGCCCCGGGGGGGCTCGAGGGCAGCCCCAGCATTTT
abundance: few; d_gene: NA; v_gene: TRBV4-3; j_gene: TRBJ1-2; CDR3aa: CASSLNPTTNYGYTF; CDR3nt: TGCGCCAGCAGCCTCAATCCCACGACTAACTATGGCTACACCTTC
abundance: NA; d_gene: TRBD1; v_gene: TRBV24-1; j_gene: TRBJ2-5; CDR3aa: CATSDRDREETQYF; CDR3nt: TGTGCCACCAGTGATCGGGACAGGGAAGAGACCCAGTACTTC
abundance: many; d_gene: NA; v_gene: TRBV20-1; j_gene: TRBJ1-1; CDR3aa: CSARETEGFF; CDR3nt: TGCAGTGCTAGAGAGACGGAGGGGTTCTTT
abundance: few; d_gene: NA; v_gene: TRBV12-3/TRBV12-4; j_gene: TRBJ2-2; CDR3aa: CASSLGGIGELFF; CDR3nt: TGTGCCAGCAGTTTAGGAGGGATCGGGGAGCTGTTTTTT
abundance: NA; d_gene: NA; v_gene: TRBV20-1; j_gene: TRBJ2-7; CDR3aa: CSASGVNYEQYF; CDR3nt: TGCAGTGCTAGCGGGGTGAACTACGAGCAGTACTTC
abundance: few; d_gene: NA; v_gene: TRBV4-2; j_gene: TRBJ1-6; CDR3aa: CASSQFEGSPLHF; CDR3nt: TGTGCCAGCAGCCAATTCGAGGGTTCACCCCTCCACTTT
abundance: few; d_gene: TRBD1; v_gene: TRBV25-1; j_gene: TRBJ2-1; CDR3aa: CASRGGDRGYNEQFF; CDR3nt: TGTGCCAGCCGGGGGGGGGACAGGGGATACAATGAGCAGTTCTTC
abundance: NA; d_gene: TRBD2; v_gene: TRBV24-1; j_gene: TRBJ2-1; CDR3aa: CATSDSSGPGDEQLF; CDR3nt: TGTGCCACCAGTGATTCTAGCGGGCCCGGCGATGAGCAGCTCTTC
abundance: many; d_gene: NA; v_gene: TRBV5-5; j_gene: TRBJ2-3; CDR3aa: CASSLQGADTQYF; CDR3nt: TGTGCCAGCAGCCTCCAGGGTGCAGATACGCAGTATTTT